Listed here are 5 T cell receptor beta chains from one sample, sequenced in a study of blood T cell repertoires in COVID-19. The protocol was immunoSEQ multiplex PCR, while the TCRdb copy is restricted to in-frame clones and leaves out a portion. The table has some 220,000 clones, 82% seen once. Sequenced: peripheral blood. These receptors were obtained from a woman in her 70s with COVID-19, enrolled during active disease.

The V gene is TRBV9, the J gene TRBJ1-1; unclear D gene. The germline gives CDR1 SGDLS, CDR2 YYNGEE. The V end was cut by 0 bases, the J end by 2 bases, with 8 bases between. The CDR3 has 14 amino acids. The CDR3 region is CASSVAFTNTEAFF. The DNA for the CDR3 is TGTGCCAGCAGCGTAGCCTTTACTAACACTGAAGCTTTCTTT. The variable domain in full, completed from reference TRBV9 and TRBJ1-1, reads DSGVTQTPKHLITATGQRVTLRCSPRSGDLSVYWYQQSLDQGLQFLIQYYNGEERAKGNILERFSAQQFPDLHSELNLSSLELGDSALYFCASSVAFTNTEAFFGQGTRLTVV.

The rearrangement links TRBV5-1 to TRBJ1-3; 9 bases fit TRBD1. Germline V gene data show CDR1 as SGHRS and CDR2 as YFSETQ. The V gene end was trimmed by 0 bases and the J gene end by 2 bases; junction bases not matched to a gene: 3. The CDR3 extends over 16 amino acids. CDR3 region: CASSLVGTGTGNTIYF. The CDR3 coding sequence is TGCGCCAGCAGCTTGGTAGGGACAGGGACTGGAAACACCATATATTTT.

This rearrangement joins TRBV18 to TRBJ1-1; 7 bases match TRBD1. Germline values: CDR1 KGHSH, CDR2 LQKENI. CDR3 length: 14 amino acids. Germline trimming cut 3 bases from V and 3 bases from J; bases unmatched to any gene: 4. DNA for the CDR3: TGTGCCAGCTCACCGAACAGGGGATACACTGAAGCTTTCTTT. This sequence encodes CASSPNRGYTEAFF.

The chain combines TRBV5-1 with TRBJ1-4; 9 bases align to TRBD1. Germline V CDR1 and CDR2: SGHRS, YFSETQ. CDR3 length: 14 residues. V shed 2 bases, J shed 8 bases, and the junction held 4 bases outside the gene matches. CDR3 loop: CASSFQGQGEKLFF. CDR3 DNA: TGCGCCAGCAGCTTTCAAGGACAGGGGGAAAAACTGTTTTTT.

The J gene is TRBJ2-3, the V gene TRBV29-1; D gene unclear. In germline, CDR1 is SQVTM, CDR2 ANQGSEA. The CDR3 spans 14 residues. The ends were cut back, 1 base at V and 1 base at J, with 9 bases in the middle. This CDR3 reads CSVEAMRGTDTQYF. As DNA, the CDR3 is TGCAGCGTTGAAGCTATGCGCGGCACAGATACGCAGTATTTT.